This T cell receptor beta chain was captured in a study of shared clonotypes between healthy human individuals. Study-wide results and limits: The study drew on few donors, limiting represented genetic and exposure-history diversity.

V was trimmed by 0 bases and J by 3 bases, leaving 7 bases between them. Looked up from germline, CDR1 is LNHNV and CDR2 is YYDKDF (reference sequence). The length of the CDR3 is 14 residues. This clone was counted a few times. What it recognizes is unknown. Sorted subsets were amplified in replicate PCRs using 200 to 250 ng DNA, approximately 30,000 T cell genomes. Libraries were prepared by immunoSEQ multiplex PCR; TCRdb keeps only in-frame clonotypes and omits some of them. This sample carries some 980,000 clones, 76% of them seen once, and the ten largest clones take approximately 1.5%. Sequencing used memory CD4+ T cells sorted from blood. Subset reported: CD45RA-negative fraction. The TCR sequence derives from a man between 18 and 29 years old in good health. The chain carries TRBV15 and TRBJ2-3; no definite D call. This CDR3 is CATSRDVRTDTQYF. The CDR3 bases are TGTGCCACCAGCAGAGATGTGAGAACAGATACGCAGTATTTT.